The present entry profiles one TCR beta chain with its context. The ends lost 2 bases at V and 6 bases at J; junction bases unmatched: 6. Germline CDR1 is MDHEN and CDR2 is SYDVKM. CDR3 length equals 17 residues. The source of the sample is a study of T cells in narcolepsy. The protocol was immunoSEQ multiplex PCR, while the TCRdb copy is restricted to in-frame clones and leaves out a portion. The data show some 30,000 clones, roughly three quarters seen once. This TCR derives from a human donor with narcolepsy. The genes are TRBV28 and TRBJ2-2, with 13 bases fitting TRBD2. Material: CD45RA- memory CD4+ T cells from PBMCs. In DNA, the CDR3 is TGTGCCAGCAGTTTAATTGTACTAGCGGGAGGGCCCGGGGAGCTGTTTTTT. Translated, it gives CASSLIVLAGGPGELFF. Filled out from reference TRBV28 and TRBJ2-2, the complete variable domain reads DVKVTQSSRYLVKRTGEKVFLECVQDMDHENMFWYRQDPGLGLRLIYFSYDVKMKEKGDIPEGYSVSREKKERFSLILESASTNQTSMYLCASSLIVLAGGPGELFFGEGSRLTVL.